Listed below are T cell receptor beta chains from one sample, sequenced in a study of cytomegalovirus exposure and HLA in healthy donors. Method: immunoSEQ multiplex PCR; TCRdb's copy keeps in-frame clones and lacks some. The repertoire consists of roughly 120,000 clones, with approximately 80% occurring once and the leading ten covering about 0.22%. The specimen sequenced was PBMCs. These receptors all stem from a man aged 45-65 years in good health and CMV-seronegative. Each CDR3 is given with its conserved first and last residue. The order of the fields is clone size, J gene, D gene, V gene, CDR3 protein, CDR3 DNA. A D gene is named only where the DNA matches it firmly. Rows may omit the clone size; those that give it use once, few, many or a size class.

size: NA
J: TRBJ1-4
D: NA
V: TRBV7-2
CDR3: CASEGAEKLFF
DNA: TGTGCCAGCGAGGGAGCTGAAAAACTGTTTTTT

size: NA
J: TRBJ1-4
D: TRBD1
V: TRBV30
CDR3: CAWREGQINEKLFF
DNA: TGTGCCTGGAGGGAGGGACAGATTAATGAAAAACTGTTTTTT

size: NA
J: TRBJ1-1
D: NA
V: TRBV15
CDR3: CATSRESGEDTEAFF
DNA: TGTGCCACCAGCAGAGAATCGGGGGAGGACACTGAAGCTTTCTTT

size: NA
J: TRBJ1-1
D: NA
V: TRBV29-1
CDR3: CSSGTAMNTEAFF
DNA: TGCAGCAGCGGGACGGCCATGAACACTGAAGCTTTCTTT

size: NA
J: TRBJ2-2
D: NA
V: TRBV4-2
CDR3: CASSQDLSGSGGELFF
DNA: TGTGCCAGCAGCCAAGATCTCTCGGGGTCCGGCGGGGAGCTGTTTTTT

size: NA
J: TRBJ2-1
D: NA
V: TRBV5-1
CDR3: CASSLVSTPYNEQFF
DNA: TGCGCCAGCAGCTTGGTCTCGACTCCCTACAATGAGCAGTTCTTC

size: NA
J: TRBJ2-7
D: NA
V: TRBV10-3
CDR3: CASQQGLGYEQYF
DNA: TGTGCCTCCCAACAGGGTTTGGGCTACGAGCAGTACTTC

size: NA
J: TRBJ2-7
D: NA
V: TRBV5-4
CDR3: CASSRPGLGAGSHEQYF
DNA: TGTGCCAGCAGCCGGCCGGGACTGGGAGCCGGTTCCCACGAGCAGTACTTC

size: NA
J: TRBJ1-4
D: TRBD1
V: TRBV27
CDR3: CASSLLGGHEKLFF
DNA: TGTGCCAGCAGTTTGTTAGGGGGCCACGAAAAACTGTTTTTT

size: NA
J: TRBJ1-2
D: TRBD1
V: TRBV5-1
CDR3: CASSSDRGQGYGYTF
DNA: TGCGCCAGCAGTTCAGACAGGGGGCAGGGCTATGGCTACACCTTC

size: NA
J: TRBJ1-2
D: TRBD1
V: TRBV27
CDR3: CASSLSTGGGYTF
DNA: TGTGCCAGCAGTTTATCGACAGGGGGTGGCTACACCTTC

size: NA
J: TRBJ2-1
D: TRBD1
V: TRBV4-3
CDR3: CASSRSTGTGSYNEQFF
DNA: TGCGCCAGCAGCCGATCTACCGGGACAGGGTCCTACAATGAGCAGTTCTTC

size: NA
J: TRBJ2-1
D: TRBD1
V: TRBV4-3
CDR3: CASSQDVGQGTSEQFF
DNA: TGCGCCAGCAGCCAAGATGTAGGACAGGGGACGAGTGAGCAGTTCTTC

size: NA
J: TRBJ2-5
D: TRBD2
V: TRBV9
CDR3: CASSLGTSGSSQETQYF
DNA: TGTGCCAGCAGCCTAGGGACTAGCGGGAGTTCCCAAGAGACCCAGTACTTC

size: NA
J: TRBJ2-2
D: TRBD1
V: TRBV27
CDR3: CASSSQGAGWLFF
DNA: TGTGCCAGCAGTTCACAGGGGGCCGGGTGGCTGTTTTTT

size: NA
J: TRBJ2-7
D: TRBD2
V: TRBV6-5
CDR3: CASSSNRGGIGEQYF
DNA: TGTGCCAGCAGTTCCAACCGGGGGGGGATAGGGGAGCAGTACTTC

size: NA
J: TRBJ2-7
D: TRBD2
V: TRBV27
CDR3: CASRGSGRTYEQYF
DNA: TGTGCCAGCAGGGGGAGCGGGAGGACGTACGAGCAGTACTTC

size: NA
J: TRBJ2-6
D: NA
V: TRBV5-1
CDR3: CASSLTSQTGANVLTF
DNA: TGCGCCAGCAGCTTAACTAGTCAAACTGGGGCCAACGTCCTGACTTTC

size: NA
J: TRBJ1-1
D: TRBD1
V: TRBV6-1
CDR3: CASSVRGPEAFF
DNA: TGTGCCAGCAGTGTTAGGGGGCCTGAAGCTTTCTTT

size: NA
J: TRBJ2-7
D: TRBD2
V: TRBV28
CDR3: CASSTGGRTPYEQYF
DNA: TGTGCCAGCAGTACGGGGGGACGAACTCCCTACGAGCAGTACTTC

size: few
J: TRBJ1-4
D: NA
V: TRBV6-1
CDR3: CASRKEQDHEKLFF
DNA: TGTGCCAGCAGGAAAGAACAGGACCATGAAAAACTGTTTTTT

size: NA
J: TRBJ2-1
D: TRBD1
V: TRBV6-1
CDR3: CASSDRQGFYNEQFF
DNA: TGTGCCAGCAGTGACCGACAGGGATTCTACAATGAGCAGTTCTTC

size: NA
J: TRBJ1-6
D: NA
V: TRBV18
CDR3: CASSPLGQLATNSPLHF
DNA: TGTGCCAGCTCACCCCTGGGGCAGCTTGCGACGAATTCACCCCTCCACTTT

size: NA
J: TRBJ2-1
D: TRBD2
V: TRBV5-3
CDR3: CARGGTRPNEQFF
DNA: TGTGCCAGGGGGGGGACTAGACCGAATGAGCAGTTCTTC

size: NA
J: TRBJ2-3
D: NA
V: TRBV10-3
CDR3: CAISEEGRTAVDTQYF
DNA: TGTGCCATCAGTGAGGAAGGACGGACTGCAGTCGATACGCAGTATTTT

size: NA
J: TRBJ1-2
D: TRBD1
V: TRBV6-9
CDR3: CASSYPGQLHGYTF
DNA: TGTGCCAGCAGTTATCCGGGACAGTTACATGGCTACACCTTC

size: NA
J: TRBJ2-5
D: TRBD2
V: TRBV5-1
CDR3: CASSLSSGEQETQYF
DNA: TGCGCCAGCAGCCTTTCTAGCGGGGAGCAAGAGACCCAGTACTTC

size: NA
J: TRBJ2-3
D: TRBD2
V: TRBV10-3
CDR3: CAISPGLATDTQYF
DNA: TGTGCCATCAGTCCGGGACTAGCTACAGATACGCAGTATTTT

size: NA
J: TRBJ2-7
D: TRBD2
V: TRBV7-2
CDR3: CASSVGLAGNEQYF
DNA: TGTGCCAGCAGCGTTGGACTAGCGGGCAACGAGCAGTACTTC

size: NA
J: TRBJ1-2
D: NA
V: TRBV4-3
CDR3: CASSQDRQGFYGYTF
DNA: TGCGCCAGCAGCCAAGATCGGCAGGGGTTCTATGGCTACACCTTC

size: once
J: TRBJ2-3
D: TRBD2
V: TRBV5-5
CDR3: CASSFYRLAGSTDTQYF
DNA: TGTGCCAGCAGCTTTTACAGACTAGCGGGTTCCACAGATACGCAGTATTTT

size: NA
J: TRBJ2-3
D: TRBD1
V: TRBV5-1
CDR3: CASSFTGTGASDTQYF
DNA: TGCGCCAGCAGCTTTACCGGGACAGGGGCTTCAGATACGCAGTATTTT

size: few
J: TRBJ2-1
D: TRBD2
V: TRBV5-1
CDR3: CASSFETSGFTGQFF
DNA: TGCGCCAGCAGCTTCGAGACTAGCGGGTTCACTGGGCAGTTCTTC

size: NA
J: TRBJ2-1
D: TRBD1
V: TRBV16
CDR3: CASSQSAGGEQFF
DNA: TGTGCCAGCAGCCAATCGGCAGGGGGTGAGCAGTTCTTC

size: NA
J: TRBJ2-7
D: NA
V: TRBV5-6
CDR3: CASSNWGVYHYEQYF
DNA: TGTGCCAGCAGCAACTGGGGGGTCTATCACTACGAGCAGTACTTC

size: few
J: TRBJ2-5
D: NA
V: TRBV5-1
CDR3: CASSPSWERETQYF
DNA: TGCGCCAGCAGCCCCTCTTGGGAGAGGGAGACCCAGTACTTC

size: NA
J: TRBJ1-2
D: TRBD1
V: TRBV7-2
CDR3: CASSSGQGLKEYTF
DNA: TGTGCCAGCAGCTCCGGACAGGGTCTAAAGGAGTACACCTTC

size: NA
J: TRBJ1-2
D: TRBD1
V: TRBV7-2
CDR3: CASSRNRDSYGYTF
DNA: TGTGCCAGCAGCCGAAACCGGGACAGCTATGGCTACACCTTC

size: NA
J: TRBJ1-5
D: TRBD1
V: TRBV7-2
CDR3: CASSLEGQGNQPQHF
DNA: TGTGCCAGCAGCTTAGAGGGACAGGGGAATCAGCCCCAGCATTTT

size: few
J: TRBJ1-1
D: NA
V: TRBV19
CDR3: CASSIAGQANTEAFF
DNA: TGTGCCAGTAGTATAGCTGGTCAGGCGAACACTGAAGCTTTCTTT

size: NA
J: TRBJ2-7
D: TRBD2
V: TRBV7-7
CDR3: CASSLGVAGVYEQYF
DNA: TGTGCCAGCAGCTTAGGCGTAGCGGGCGTCTACGAGCAGTACTTC

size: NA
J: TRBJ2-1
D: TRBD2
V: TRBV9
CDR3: CASSETGLAGGEQFF
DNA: TGTGCCAGCAGCGAGACCGGGCTAGCGGGAGGTGAGCAGTTCTTC

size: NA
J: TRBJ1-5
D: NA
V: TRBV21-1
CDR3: CASRDRQGNQPQHF
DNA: TGTGCCAGCCGGGACAGACAGGGGAATCAGCCCCAGCATTTT

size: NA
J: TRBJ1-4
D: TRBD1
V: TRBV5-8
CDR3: CASSLRGRDEKLFF
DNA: TGTGCCAGCAGCTTGAGGGGGCGCGATGAAAAACTGTTTTTT